This TCR beta chain was observed in a study of CD8 T cells in Susac syndrome. Reverse transcription of roughly 0.5 to 1 ug RNA was carried out with random hexamers. TCRdb processed the immunoSEQ multiplex PCR reads anew with MiXCR; each CDR3 protein has one entry. The data show about 130,000 distinct CDR3 sequences, roughly 89% seen once. TCR beta sequences were obtained from blood CD8+ and CD4+ T cells. Treatment-naive patients with stable or active relapsing-remitting disease were the multiple sclerosis controls. The V end lost 8 bases, the J end lost 0 bases, and 15 bases lay between the germline ends. Germline V gene data show CDR1 as MNHEY and CDR2 as SVGAGI. The CDR3 covers 15 residues.

The sample was CD8+ T cells from PBMCs. V gene TRBV6-5 combines with J gene TRBJ2-3; TRBD2 is a possible D gene (6 bases). The clonotype was recovered from a human donor with multiple sclerosis. The CDR3 region is CASLPGLFSTDTQYF. CDR3 nucleotide sequence: TGTGCCAGCCTCCCGGGACTCTTCAGCACAGATACGCAGTATTTT.